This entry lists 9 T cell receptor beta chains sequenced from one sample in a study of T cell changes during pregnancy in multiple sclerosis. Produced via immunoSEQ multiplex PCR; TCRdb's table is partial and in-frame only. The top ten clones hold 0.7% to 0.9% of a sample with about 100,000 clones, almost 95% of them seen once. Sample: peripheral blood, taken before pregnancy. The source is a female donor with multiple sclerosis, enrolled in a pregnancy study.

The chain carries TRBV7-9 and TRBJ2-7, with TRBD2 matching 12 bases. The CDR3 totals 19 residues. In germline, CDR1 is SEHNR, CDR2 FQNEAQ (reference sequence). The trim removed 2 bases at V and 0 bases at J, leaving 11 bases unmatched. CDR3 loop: CASSLTGGLAGFSSYEQYF. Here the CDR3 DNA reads TGTGCCAGCAGCTTAACTGGGGGACTAGCGGGCTTTAGCTCCTACGAGCAGTACTTC.

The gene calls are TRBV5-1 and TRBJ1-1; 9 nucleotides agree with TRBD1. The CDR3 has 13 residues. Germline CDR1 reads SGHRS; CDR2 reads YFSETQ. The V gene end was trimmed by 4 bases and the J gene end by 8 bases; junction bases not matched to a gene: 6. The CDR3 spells CASSLRGQGEAFF. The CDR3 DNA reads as TGCGCCAGCAGCCTACGGGGACAGGGAGAAGCTTTCTTT.

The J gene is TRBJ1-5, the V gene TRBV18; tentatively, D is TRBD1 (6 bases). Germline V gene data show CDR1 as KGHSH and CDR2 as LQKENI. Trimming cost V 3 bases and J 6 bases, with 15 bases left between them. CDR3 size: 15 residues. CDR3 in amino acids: CASSPSGGGGQPQHF. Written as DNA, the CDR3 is TGTGCCAGCTCACCTTCGGGGGGAGGGGGTCAGCCCCAGCATTTT.

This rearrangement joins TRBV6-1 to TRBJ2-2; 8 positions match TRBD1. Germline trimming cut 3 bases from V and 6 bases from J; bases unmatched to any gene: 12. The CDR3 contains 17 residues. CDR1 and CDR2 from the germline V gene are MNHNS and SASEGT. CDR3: CASSDLHGTGIAGELFF. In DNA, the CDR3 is TGTGCCAGCAGTGACCTCCACGGGACAGGTATTGCCGGGGAGCTGTTTTTT.

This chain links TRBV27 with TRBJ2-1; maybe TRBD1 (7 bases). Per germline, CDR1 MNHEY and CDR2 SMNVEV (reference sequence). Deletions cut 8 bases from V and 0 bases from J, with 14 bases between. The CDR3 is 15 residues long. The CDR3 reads CASAGGLSSYNEQFF. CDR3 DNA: TGTGCCAGCGCAGGGGGGTTAAGCTCCTACAATGAGCAGTTCTTC.

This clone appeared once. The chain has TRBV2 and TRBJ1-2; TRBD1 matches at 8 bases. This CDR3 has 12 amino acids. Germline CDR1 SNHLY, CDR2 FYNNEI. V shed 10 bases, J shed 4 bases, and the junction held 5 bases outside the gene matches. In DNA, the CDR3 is TGTGCCATTCCGGACAGGGCCTATGGCTACACCTTC. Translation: CAIPDRAYGYTF.

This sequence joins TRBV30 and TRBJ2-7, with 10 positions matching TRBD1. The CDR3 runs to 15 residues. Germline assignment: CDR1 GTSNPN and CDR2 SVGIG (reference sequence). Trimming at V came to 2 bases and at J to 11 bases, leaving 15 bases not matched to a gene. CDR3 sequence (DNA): TGTGCCTGGAGTCCTCCCGGGACAGGGGCCACGATTGAGTACTTC. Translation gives CAWSPPGTGATIEYF.

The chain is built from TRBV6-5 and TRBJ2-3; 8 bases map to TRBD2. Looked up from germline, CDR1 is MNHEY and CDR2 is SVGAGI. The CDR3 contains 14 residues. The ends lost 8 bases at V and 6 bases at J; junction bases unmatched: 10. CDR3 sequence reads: CASGGSGGGDTQYF. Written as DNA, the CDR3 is TGTGCCAGCGGGGGGAGCGGGGGAGGGGATACGCAGTATTTT.

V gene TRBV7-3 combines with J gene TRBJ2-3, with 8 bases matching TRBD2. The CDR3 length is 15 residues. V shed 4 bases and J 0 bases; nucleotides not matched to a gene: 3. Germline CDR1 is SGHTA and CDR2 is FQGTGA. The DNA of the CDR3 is TGTGCCAGCAGCTGGGGACTAGGGAGCACAGATACGCAGTATTTT. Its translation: CASSWGLGSTDTQYF.